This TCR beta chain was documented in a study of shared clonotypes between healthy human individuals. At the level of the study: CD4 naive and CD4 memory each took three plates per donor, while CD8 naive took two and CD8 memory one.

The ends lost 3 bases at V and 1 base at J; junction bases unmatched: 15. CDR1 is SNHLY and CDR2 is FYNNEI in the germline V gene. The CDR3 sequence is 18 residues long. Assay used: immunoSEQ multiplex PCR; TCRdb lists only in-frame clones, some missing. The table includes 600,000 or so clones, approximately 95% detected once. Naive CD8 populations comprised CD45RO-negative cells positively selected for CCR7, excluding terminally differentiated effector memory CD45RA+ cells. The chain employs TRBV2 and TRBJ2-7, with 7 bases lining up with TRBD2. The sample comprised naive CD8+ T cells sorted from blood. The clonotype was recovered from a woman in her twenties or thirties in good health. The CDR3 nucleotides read TGTGCCAGCAGTGAGGTGGGACTAACGCCTAGCGGTTCCTACGAGCAGTACTTC. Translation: CASSEVGLTPSGSYEQYF.